Below are 2 T cell receptor beta chains sequenced from a single sample in a study of blood T cells in healthy people across ages (dated by TCRdb to between 2014 and 2017). The receptor library was made with 5' RACE. The sequencing machine was an Illumina HiSeq 2500. A second PCR of about 6 to 12 cycles was performed with a sample-barcoded 5' primer and a J-beta primer mix. The public sequencing data were trimmed at Q25 with fastp and processed into clonotypes with MiXCR by TCRdb, which kept only in-frame beta chains. Entries that share a CDR3 protein sequence are merged under the most common genes and DNA. The sample contains roughly 1.6 million distinct CDR3 sequences, about 31% of them found a single time. Around 10% of the sample rests with the top ten. Sample: blood. Every receptor here comes from a woman in her twenties or thirties in good health.

In the case of this clonotype: The junction shows a germline mismatch at one end, possibly a read error. V usage is TRBV5-1 and J usage is TRBJ2-7; TRBD1 matches at 8 bases. Germline V gene lookup returns CDR1 SGHRS and CDR2 YFSETQ. The CDR3 has 14 residues. CDR3 coding DNA: TGCGCCAACAGCTCGGACAGGGATTTGTACGAGCAGTACTTC. This sequence encodes CANSSDRDLYEQYF.

This clonotype has only a few counts. J is TRBJ2-7 and V is TRBV27; no definite D call. Germline values: CDR1 MNHEY, CDR2 SMNVEV (reference sequence). This CDR3 is built from 13 residues. Trimming removed 6 bases at V and 0 bases at J, with 9 bases between. CDR3 protein: CASSHGFSYEQYF. The CDR3 nucleotides read TGTGCCAGCAGCCATGGCTTCTCCTACGAGCAGTACTTC.